The clone carrying this T cell receptor (beta chain) showed up just once. Assay used: immunoSEQ multiplex PCR; TCRdb lists only in-frame clones, some missing. The sample lists some 460,000 clones, about nine tenths seen once, with around 0.7% in the top ten. The age range of participants was about 18 to 100 years, with residence in about two dozen US areas. Cohort 3 donors were reported recovered after two negative PCRs, clearance, or symptom resolution. Germline CDR1 KGHDR, CDR2 SFDVKD. Trimming cost V 12 bases and J 1 base, with 11 bases left between them. This CDR3 has 12 amino acids. The data were obtained in a study of blood T cell repertoires in COVID-19. Background on the study: Acute and convalescent COVID-19 specimens originated in the United States, Italy and Spain.

The source of this sequence is a woman in her late teens or twenties who had recovered from COVID-19. The rearrangement joins TRBV24-1 to TRBJ1-1; tentative D call: TRBD1 (5 bases). The sample taken for sequencing was PBMCs or T cells enriched from blood (not recorded which). The CDR3 region has the DNA TGTGCCGCCTCAAGGGGGAACACTGAAGCTTTCTTT. Its translation is CAASRGNTEAFF.